This T cell receptor (beta chain) was obtained from a study of blood T cell repertoires in COVID-19 (dated by TCRdb to 2020 to 2021). With regard to the full study: Collaborator samples came from the United States, Italy and Spain and covered acute and convalescent phases of COVID-19. A freely available public database, intended as a resource for researchers studying the immune response to SARS-CoV-2, is where the repertoires were released. Samples came from the ongoing ImmuneRACE study (first 160 participants) plus 1,254 subjects from 6 global collaborators. Where HLA class I and class II types were available, the types were taken from metadata supplied by the sample provider, not from assay-based typing. Deeply sampled blood TCRbeta repertoires from subjects exposed to, actively infected with, or recovered from COVID-19 were included in the dataset. Nearly every sample came with metadata listing a de-identified subject ID, COVID-19 status, age in years and sex. The prospective study material was composed of cDNA or gDNA derived from T cells, B-cell-depleted T cells, or PBMCs. Study-level results and caveats: How much clinical and demographic metadata was included differed by source and by participant, and the metadata was provided uncurated.

Spanning cysteine to phenylalanine, the CDR3 consists of 15 amino acids. Only CDR3 DNA is held: 45 bases, read in frame from base 1. CDR1 and CDR2 (SGHAT, FQNNGV) derive from the germline V gene. At the junction V is shortened by 5 bases and J by 2 bases; bases outside the gene matches: 4. Turning to this clone: Its recognized antigen is unknown. The record has no base qualities; no much larger clone is one base away.

Each collaborating institution followed its own protocols to collect whole blood in K2EDTA tubes. For TCRbeta analysis, collaborator samples were shipped as frozen whole blood, as isolated PBMCs, or as DNA extracted from either sample type. The immunoSEQ Assay, a bias-controlled multiplex PCR, was used to amplify TCRbeta CDR3 regions from genomic DNA. In the paper's pipeline: The number of nucleated cells in each sample was estimated from the amplification of reference gene primers within the assay. To quantify the absolute abundance of each unique TCRbeta CDR3 rearrangement, sequence reads were collapsed and filtered. For each sample, productive Simpson clonality was calculated by taking the square root of Simpson's diversity index across productive rearrangements. TCRdb retrieved this table from immuneACCESS and kept in-frame rearrangements only. Not all clones are present; in checked studies, unresolved V genes account for under half, and no reason is known for the remainder. V and J calls and clone size are as listed in that table; D and trimming were resolved from the DNA. The sample table shows about 120,000 clones, and roughly 79% are seen once. Roughly 10% of the sample is held by the ten biggest clonotypes.

Sequencing used peripheral blood. This sequence originates from a human donor in a cohort sampled during active COVID-19. The chain joins TRBV11-2 to TRBJ2-7; 12 nucleotides in the junction match TRBD2. This receptor has the CDR3 CASSRWTSGAYEQYF. The DNA sequence reads TGTGCCAGCAGCCGATGGACTAGCGGGGCCTACGAGCAGTACTTC.